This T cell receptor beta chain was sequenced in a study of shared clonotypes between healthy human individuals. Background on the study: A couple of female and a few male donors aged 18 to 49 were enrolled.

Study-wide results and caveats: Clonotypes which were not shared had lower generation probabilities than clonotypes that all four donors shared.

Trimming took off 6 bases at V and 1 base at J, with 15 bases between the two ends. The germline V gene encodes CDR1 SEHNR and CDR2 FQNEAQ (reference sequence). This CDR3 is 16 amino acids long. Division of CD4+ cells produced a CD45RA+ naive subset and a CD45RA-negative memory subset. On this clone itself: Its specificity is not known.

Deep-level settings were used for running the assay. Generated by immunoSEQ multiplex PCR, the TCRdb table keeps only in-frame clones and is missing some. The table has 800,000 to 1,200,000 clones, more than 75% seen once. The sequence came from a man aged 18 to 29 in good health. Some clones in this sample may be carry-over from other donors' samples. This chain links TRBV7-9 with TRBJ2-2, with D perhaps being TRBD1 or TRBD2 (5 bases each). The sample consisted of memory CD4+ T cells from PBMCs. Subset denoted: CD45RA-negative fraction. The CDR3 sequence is CASSPPGTRNTGELFF. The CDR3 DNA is TGTGCCAGCAGTCCTCCCGGGACGAGGAACACCGGGGAGCTGTTTTTT.